This entry lists 3 T cell receptor beta chains sequenced from one sample in a study of blood T cell repertoires in COVID-19. TCRdb's copy holds only in-frame clones and misses some; the assay was immunoSEQ multiplex PCR. The sample carries approximately 280,000 clones, roughly 89% recorded once. The material sequenced was peripheral blood. The receptor source for this set is a man aged 35 to 55 with acute or convalescent COVID-19.

This clone showed up just once. This chain links TRBV14 with TRBJ2-7, with 10 bases lining up with TRBD1. The CDR3 consists of 17 residues. Germline-derived CDR1 and CDR2 are SGHDN and FVKESK. V trimming: 4 bases; J trimming: 5 bases; junction bases outside the gene matches: 14. CDR3 bases: TGTGCCAGCAGCCGTCATATCTACCGGGACAGGGGCCACGAGCAGTACTTC. Translation: CASSRHIYRDRGHEQYF.

This chain uses TRBV2 with TRBJ2-2, with D hard to call. This CDR3 has 12 residues. Trimming stripped 3 bases from V and 4 bases from J, with 3 bases between. Germline V CDR1 and CDR2: SNHLY, FYNNEI. DNA of the CDR3: TGTGCCAGCAGTGACCTCACCGGGGAGCTGTTTTTT. As protein: CASSDLTGELFF.

V is TRBV7-2 and J is TRBJ1-2, with D possibly matching TRBD1 (5 bases). Germline lookup yields CDR1 SGHTA and CDR2 FQGNSA. CDR3 length: 15 residues. V was trimmed by 6 bases and J by 5 bases, leaving 19 bases between them. CDR3 loop: CASSSPGEGKYGYTF. The CDR3 bases are TGTGCCAGCAGTTCTCCGGGGGAGGGGAAATATGGCTACACCTTC.